Each of the 3 T cell receptor beta chains below was sequenced from the same sample in a study of blood T cell repertoires in COVID-19. This table comes from immunoSEQ multiplex PCR, and its TCRdb copy is limited to in-frame clones, with some not included. Among under 100,000 clones listed, less than 95% were seen once. Sequencing input: peripheral blood. The receptors were sampled from a man aged 45 to 65 with acute or convalescent COVID-19.

The chain recombines TRBV4-3 with TRBJ2-5; 9 nucleotides align to TRBD2. Germline V lookup: CDR1 LGHNA, CDR2 YSLEER. This CDR3 region has 19 residues. Trimming took 4 bases from V and 4 from J; bases not matched to a gene: 19. The CDR3 spells CASSPHHWPAGAGGETQYF. Written as DNA, the CDR3 is TGCGCCAGCAGCCCTCATCACTGGCCAGCGGGAGCGGGGGGAGAGACCCAGTACTTC.

The chain carries TRBV28 and TRBJ1-1; 8 bases agree with TRBD1. This CDR3 is built from 20 residues. Losses at the gene ends were 5 bases for V and 0 bases for J; bases not matched to a gene: 20. CDR1 MDHEN and CDR2 SYDVKM come from the germline V gene. CDR3 bases: TGTGCCAGCAGTCCAAAGGACAGGGTTGGGACCCTGAAAATGAACACTGAAGCTTTCTTT. Residues: CASSPKDRVGTLKMNTEAFF.

For this clone: Other DNA sequences of this sample code for an identical CDR3. The chain employs TRBV10-3 and TRBJ2-5, with a possible D match to TRBD2 (5 bases). Trimming pared 9 bases from V and 1 base from J, leaving 12 bases between. CDR3 size: 13 residues. Germline V gene lookup returns CDR1 ENHRY and CDR2 SYGVKD. DNA for the CDR3: TGTGCCATAAACGGAGGTGGCCAAGAGACCCAGTACTTC. Protein: CAINGGGQETQYF.